The rows below give T cell receptor beta chains drawn from one sample of a study of naive and memory T cell subsets. TCRdb re-called the UMI-ligation and nested PCR reads through MiXCR, storing one row per CDR3 protein. Of 140,000 to 150,000 distinct CDR3 sequences detected, 17% appear once; the ten largest clones hold more than 0.13%. Specimen: naive CD4+ T cells from blood. The receptors derive from a human donor in good health. Both conserved end residues are part of each CDR3. D genes are given only for firm matches. Rows give clone size only sometimes, using once, few, many, or a class for an expanded clone.

TRBJ2-7 TRBV7-2 - once TGTGCCAGCAGCTTATTTCCGGTCGGGTACTCCTACGAGCAGTACTTC CASSLFPVGYSYEQYF
TRBJ2-2 TRBV6-5 TRBD1 many TGTGCCAGCAGTTACTCCGGGACAGGGACCGGGGAGCTGTTTTTT CASSYSGTGTGELFF
TRBJ2-7 TRBV6-5 - - TGTGCCAGCAGTTACTCTCAGGCAGGGCCCTACGAGCAGTACTTC CASSYSQAGPYEQYF
TRBJ2-1 TRBV7-2 - - TGTGCCAGCAGCTTACCCAAGTCCTACAATGAGCAGTTCTTC CASSLPKSYNEQFF
TRBJ2-3 TRBV20-1 - many - CSILRALRASTDTQYF
TRBJ2-2 TRBV7-2 - few TGTGCCAGCACCCACGTGGTTGCCGGGGAGCTGTTTTTT CASTHVVAGELFF
TRBJ2-3 TRBV7-2 TRBD2 few TGTGCCAGCAGCCGTAGCGGGAGACGGGCAGATACGCAGTATTTT CASSRSGRRADTQYF
TRBJ2-5 TRBV7-2 TRBD2 many TGTGCCAGCATCCAAGGACTAGTGGAAGAGACCCAGTACTTC CASIQGLVEETQYF
TRBJ1-1 TRBV7-9 TRBD1 - TGTGCCAGCACCCCACCGGGACAGGGGTTTGAAGCTTTCTTT CASTPPGQGFEAFF
TRBJ2-7 TRBV20-1 - - TGCAGTGCTAGAGGGGGAGGAGGGGCGGTGGGGGAGCAGTACTTC CSARGGGGAVGEQYF
TRBJ2-7 TRBV10-3 - - TGTGCCATCAGTGAGTCCTTCGAGTACGAGCAGTACTTC CAISESFEYEQYF
TRBJ2-1 TRBV5-1 TRBD2 few TGCGCCAGCAGCCCAGGGCCCACTAGCGGGAGGTACAATGAGCAGTTCTTC CASSPGPTSGRYNEQFF
TRBJ2-3 TRBV9 TRBD2 many TGTGCCAGCAGCGCGAGAACTAGCGGGGGCACAGATACGCAGTATTTT CASSARTSGGTDTQYF
TRBJ2-6 TRBV6-5 - - TGTGCCAGCAGGACTAGGAACTCTGGGGCCAACGTCCTGACTTTC CASRTRNSGANVLTF
TRBJ2-1 TRBV30 TRBD2 few TGTGCCTGGAGTTTAAGAGCGGGAACCTACAATGAGCAGTTCTTC CAWSLRAGTYNEQFF
TRBJ1-1 TRBV6-6 - - TGTGCCAGCAGTTACCAGGGAGGCGGTGAAGCTTTCTTT CASSYQGGGEAFF
TRBJ1-1 TRBV5-5 TRBD1 few TGTGCCAGCAGCTTGGCGGGACAGACACCGCTTTTT CASSLAGQTPLF
TRBJ1-5 TRBV6-2/TRBV6-3 - - TGTGCCAGCAGTTACGGAGGTCAGCCCCAGCATTTT CASSYGGQPQHF
TRBJ2-3 TRBV5-4 - many TGTGCCAGCAGCTTGGAAAACGAGATAGGCACAGATACGCAGTATTTT CASSLENEIGTDTQYF
TRBJ1-4 TRBV6-6 - - TGTGCCAGCAGTTATGTACCCGCAACTAATGAAAAACTGTTTTTT CASSYVPATNEKLFF
TRBJ1-2 TRBV12-3/TRBV12-4 - - TGTGCCAGCAGTTACAGGGTAGGGGAAGGCTACACCTTC CASSYRVGEGYTF
TRBJ2-7 TRBV28 TRBD2 few TGTGCCAGCAGGTTTAGCGGGAGTAATCAGCAGTACTTC CASRFSGSNQQYF
TRBJ1-6 TRBV10-1 - - TGCGCCAGCAGTGAACCGGGCTCCGGATCACCCCTCCACTTT CASSEPGSGSPLHF
TRBJ2-6 TRBV6-4 TRBD1 - TGTGCCAGCAGTCCCCGCCCGGGACAGCTAGCTACAGGGGCCAACGTCCTGACTTTC CASSPRPGQLATGANVLTF
TRBJ1-5 TRBV12-3/TRBV12-4 - few TGTGCCAGCAGTTTAGCGCTGGATTGGCGGAAAGGGGGTAGCAATCAGCCCCAGCATTTT CASSLALDWRKGGSNQPQHF
TRBJ1-1 TRBV7-9 TRBD1 - TGTGCCAGCAGCCCGCGGGACAGGGTCACGAACACTGAAGCTTTCTTT CASSPRDRVTNTEAFF
TRBJ2-3 TRBV20-1 - few TGCAGTGCTAGATGGGGGACTAGCACAGATACGCAGTATTTT CSARWGTSTDTQYF
TRBJ2-7 TRBV12-3/TRBV12-4 TRBD2 few TGTGCCAGCAGTTTCGTGACTAGCGGGAGGGGGGAGCAGTACTTC CASSFVTSGRGEQYF
TRBJ1-5 TRBV11-2 - few TGTGCCAGCGGGCTACAGGAAAATCAGCCCCAGCATTTT CASGLQENQPQHF
TRBJ1-1 TRBV12-3/TRBV12-4 - few TGTGCCAGCACCCCTGGGGGGGGGCGGAACACTGAAGCTTTCTTT CASTPGGGRNTEAFF
TRBJ2-1 TRBV12-3/TRBV12-4 - few TGTGCCAGCAGTTTTGCGAATGAGCAGTTCTTC CASSFANEQFF
TRBJ2-6 TRBV10-3 - - TGTGCCATCAGGTCCTTCGCTGGGGCCAACGTCCTGACTTTC CAIRSFAGANVLTF
TRBJ2-3 TRBV21-1 - few TGTGCCAGCAGCCTTGGGGAGAGACCGGGACATATTACAGGGGATACGCAGTATTTT CASSLGERPGHITGDTQYF
TRBJ2-1 TRBV5-5 - - TGTGCCAGCAGCCCCAGGGCCAATGAGCAGTTCTTC CASSPRANEQFF
TRBJ2-7 TRBV5-1 - - TGCGCCAGCAGCTTGGCTGTTGGGGGGGCGGCCTACGAGCAGTACTTC CASSLAVGGAAYEQYF
TRBJ1-1 TRBV2 - - TGTGCCAGCTCGAGGGAGGGGGAAGATACTGAAGCTTTCTTT CASSREGEDTEAFF
TRBJ1-6 TRBV27 TRBD1 - TGTGCCAGCAGTTACGGACAGGGCTATTCACCCCTCCACTTT CASSYGQGYSPLHF
TRBJ2-1 TRBV20-1 TRBD1 once TGCAGTGCTAGACCCCTAGACAGGGGCTCCGACAATGAGCAGTTCTTC CSARPLDRGSDNEQFF
TRBJ2-7 TRBV5-1 TRBD2 many TGCGCCAGCTCGCCGGGGACTAGCGGTTACGAGCAGTACTTC CASSPGTSGYEQYF
TRBJ1-5 TRBV3-1 - - TGTGCCAGCAGCCCAGCGGGCAGGAGCAATCAGCCCCAGCATTTT CASSPAGRSNQPQHF
TRBJ2-7 TRBV6-5 TRBD1 many TGTGCCAGCAGTTACCAGGGGACAGGGGGTTCCTACGAGCAGTACTTC CASSYQGTGGSYEQYF
TRBJ2-7 TRBV15 - - TGTGCCACCAGCCGCCCTAGTGGGGCTGGGTTGGACGAGCAGTACTTC CATSRPSGAGLDEQYF
TRBJ1-5 TRBV11-2 TRBD1 - TGTGCCAGCAGCAAAGGGACAGGGGGTTACAATCAGCCCCAGCATTTT CASSKGTGGYNQPQHF
TRBJ2-7 TRBV6-1 TRBD2 few TGTGCCAGCAGTGAAGGCTGGACTAGCTCCTACGAGCAGTACTTC CASSEGWTSSYEQYF
TRBJ1-3 TRBV12-3/TRBV12-4 - - TGTGCCAGTAATACAGGGCTTATTGGAAACACCATATATTTT CASNTGLIGNTIYF
TRBJ2-7 TRBV20-1 - few TGCAGTGCTGTGTTAGCGGTGACATACGAGCAGTACTTC CSAVLAVTYEQYF
TRBJ2-1 TRBV20-1 TRBD1 few TGCAGTGCTAGAGAACCATGGGACAGGGGTTTGGGCTCCTTGGGTGAGCAGTTCTTC CSAREPWDRGLGSLGEQFF
TRBJ2-2 TRBV4-3 - - TGCGCCAGCAGCCTGGGGACCCCGGGGTCCACCGGGGAGCTGTTTTTT CASSLGTPGSTGELFF
TRBJ2-1 TRBV20-1 - few TGCAGTGCTATAGGACTGACGGTAATAACCTACAATGAGCAGTTCTTC CSAIGLTVITYNEQFF
TRBJ2-6 TRBV30 - - TGTGCTGGGACGGGGACTGGGGCCAACGTCCTGACTTTC CAGTGTGANVLTF
TRBJ2-7 TRBV10-3 - few TGTGCCATCACCCAATACGAGGAGCAGTACTTC CAITQYEEQYF
TRBJ2-1 TRBV20-1 TRBD2 few TGCAGTGCCGGGACTAGCGGAAGTAGTATTGAGCAGTTCTTC CSAGTSGSSIEQFF
TRBJ2-7 TRBV7-2 - - TGTGCCAGCAGCACCTCCTTATCATACGAGCAGTACTTC CASSTSLSYEQYF